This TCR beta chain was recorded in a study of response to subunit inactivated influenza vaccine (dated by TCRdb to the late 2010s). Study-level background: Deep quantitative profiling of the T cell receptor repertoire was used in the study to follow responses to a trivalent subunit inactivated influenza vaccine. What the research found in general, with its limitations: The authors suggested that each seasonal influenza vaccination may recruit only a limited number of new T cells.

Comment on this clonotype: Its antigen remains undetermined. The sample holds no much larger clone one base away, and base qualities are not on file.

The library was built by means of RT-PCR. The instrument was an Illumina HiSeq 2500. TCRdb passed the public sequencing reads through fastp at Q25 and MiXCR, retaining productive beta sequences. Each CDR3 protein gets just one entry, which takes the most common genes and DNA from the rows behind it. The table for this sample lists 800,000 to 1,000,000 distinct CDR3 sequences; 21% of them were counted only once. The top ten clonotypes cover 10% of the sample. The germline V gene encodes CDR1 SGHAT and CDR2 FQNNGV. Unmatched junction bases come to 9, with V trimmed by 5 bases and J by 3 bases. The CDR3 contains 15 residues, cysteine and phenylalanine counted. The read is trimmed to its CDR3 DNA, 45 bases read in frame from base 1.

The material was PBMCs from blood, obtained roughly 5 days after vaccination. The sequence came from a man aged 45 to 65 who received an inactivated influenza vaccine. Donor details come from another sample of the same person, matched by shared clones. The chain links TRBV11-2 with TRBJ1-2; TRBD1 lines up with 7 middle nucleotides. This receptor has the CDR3 CASSPGTVFYYGYTF. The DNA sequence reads TGTGCCAGCAGCCCTGGGACAGTCTTCTACTATGGCTACACCTTC.